Presented here are 7 T cell receptor beta chains from one specimen sequenced in a study of post-analysis software for immune sequencing data. General study findings and limits: The five TRBV segments detected at higher frequency in patients than in controls included TRBV5-6, TRBV5-1 and TRBV20-1.

Unique molecular identifiers featured in each of the TCR beta cDNA libraries. TCRdb fed the PCR reads into MiXCR, producing one record per CDR3 protein. The sample holds 150,000 to 200,000 distinct CDR3 sequences, 25% to 35% seen once. Their recognized antigens are unknown. Sequencing was done on a sample of blood. These receptors all stem from a girl between 5 and 17 years old with multiple sclerosis.

Only a few counts were recorded for this clonotype. This chain connects TRBV5-1 to TRBJ1-2; 9 nucleotides align to TRBD1. CDR3 size: 20 residues. Germline V lookup: CDR1 SGHRS, CDR2 YFSETQ. V shed 1 base and J 1 base; nucleotides not matched to a gene: 17. For the CDR3, the DNA is TGCGCCAGCAGCTTGTACGCCGTGGACAGGGGAGACTGGGATAACTATGGCTACACCTTC. It encodes CASSLYAVDRGDWDNYGYTF.

This clonotype came up many times. V is TRBV28 and J is TRBJ2-1; D is perhaps TRBD2 (6 bases). Deletions cut 7 bases from V and 5 bases from J, with 15 bases between. The CDR3 covers 14 residues. CDR1 and CDR2 (germline): MDHEN, SYDVKM. DNA for the CDR3: TGTGCCAGCAACGAGTGGCGGGAACACAATGAGCAGTTCTTC. Translating gives CASNEWREHNEQFF.

This clonotype has at least ten counts. This chain connects TRBV5-1 to TRBJ2-1, with TRBD2 matching 8 bases. This CDR3 spans 14 amino acids. With 3 bases clipped from V and 2 bases from J, the junction kept 1 base outside the gene matches. Germline V gives CDR1 SGHRS, CDR2 YFSETQ. The CDR3 protein is CASSSAGAYNEQFF. CDR3 nucleotides: TGCGCCAGCAGCTCAGCGGGAGCCTACAATGAGCAGTTCTTC. Full variable domain (outside the CDR3, taken from reference TRBV5-1 and TRBJ2-1): KAGVTQTPRYLIKTRGQQVTLSCSPISGHRSVSWYQQTPGQGLQFLFEYFSETQRNKGNFPGRFSGRQFSNSRSEMNVSTLELGDSALYLCASSSAGAYNEQFFGPGTRLTVL.

This clonotype was recorded many times. The chain uses TRBV27 and TRBJ2-5; the D gene is possibly TRBD1 (8 bases). CDR1 is MNHEY, CDR2 SMNVEV, per germline (reference sequence). V was cut by 8 bases and J by 5 bases, with 24 bases left in between. The CDR3 is made up of 16 amino acids. The chain's CDR3 is CASGYRGAGGAETQYF. The CDR3 DNA sequence: TGTGCCAGCGGCTATCGGGGGGCAGGGGGCGCGGAGACCCAGTACTTC.

The V and J genes are TRBV5-1 and TRBJ2-5, with D unresolved. V lost 1 base to trimming and J lost 0 bases, with 7 bases between them. Germline V gene sequence: CDR1 SGHRS, CDR2 YFSETQ. CDR3 length equals 14 residues. The CDR3 coding sequence is TGCGCCAGCAGCTTGTTACAGTACCAAGAGACCCAGTACTTC. This sequence encodes CASSLLQYQETQYF.

In its sample, this clonotype was seen many times. J is TRBJ2-3 and V is TRBV7-3; 7 nucleotides align to TRBD2. CDR3 length equals 17 residues. V shed 1 base and J 4 bases; nucleotides not matched to a gene: 11. Germline CDR1 is SGHTA and CDR2 is FQGTGA. Here the CDR3 DNA reads TGTGCCAGCAGCTTAAGGGAGGCGGGAGTGGTCCCAGATACGCAGTATTTT. This translates into CASSLREAGVVPDTQYF.

This clonotype was detected many times. The chain has TRBV20-1 and TRBJ2-7, with TRBD2 matching 10 bases. The CDR3 runs to 18 residues. J lost 1 base, V lost 1 base, and 13 bases had no gene match. Germline CDR1 is DFQATT and CDR2 is SNEGSKA (reference sequence). The CDR3 DNA follows: TGCAGTGCTAGAGGTCGTTATAGCGGGGGGAGGCTTTCCTACGAGCAGTACTTC. Its translation is CSARGRYSGGRLSYEQYF.